This is a list of T cell receptor beta chains from one sample in a study of human T cells and chemical hapten exposure. TCRdb re-derived calls from the 5' RACE reads in MiXCR, one entry per CDR3 protein. The sample includes over 70,000 distinct CDR3 sequences, 15% of them seen just once. The receptors here all came from a female donor in good health. Each CDR3 is given with its conserved first and last residue. A D gene is named only where the DNA matches it firmly. For some rows the clone size is stated as once, few or many, or as a class when expanded; others skip it.

-,TRBV20-1,-,TRBJ1-5,CSAYGGRNQPQHF,TGCAGTGCTTACGGGGGGCGCAATCAGCCCCAGCATTTT
-,TRBV21-1,-,TRBJ2-3,CASSKDGWTSGTDTQYF,TGTGCCAGCAGCAAAGATGGTTGGACTAGCGGTACAGATACGCAGTATTTT
-,TRBV7-2,TRBD1,TRBJ1-3,CASSSQGAHSGNTIYF,TGTGCCAGCAGCTCACAGGGGGCTCACTCTGGAAACACCATATATTTT
few,TRBV7-2,-,TRBJ2-1,CASSLPPYNEQFF,TGTGCCAGCAGCTTACCCCCGTACAATGAGCAGTTCTTC
-,TRBV29-1,-,TRBJ1-2,CSVEGQQGAGYTF,TGCAGCGTTGAAGGACAACAAGGGGCTGGCTACACCTTC
-,TRBV9,-,TRBJ1-1,CASSVGFLAPEAFF,TGTGCCAGCAGCGTAGGATTCTTGGCTCCTGAAGCTTTCTTT
few,TRBV7-2,TRBD2,TRBJ2-7,CASRSASGLSSYEQYF,TGTGCCAGCAGGTCAGCTAGCGGGTTAAGCTCCTACGAGCAGTACTTC
few,TRBV5-5,-,TRBJ2-7,CASSLYGGAIYEQYF,TGTGCCAGCAGCTTGTACGGGGGCGCGATCTACGAGCAGTACTTC
many,TRBV4-3,TRBD2,TRBJ2-1,CASSQRALAGGSHNEQFF,TGCGCCAGCAGCCAACGGGCTTTAGCGGGGGGGTCCCACAATGAGCAGTTCTTC
-,TRBV4-1,TRBD2,TRBJ2-1,CASSQDRLAGGDEQFF,TGCGCCAGCAGCCAAGATAGACTAGCGGGGGGCGACGAGCAGTTCTTC
-,TRBV25-1,-,TRBJ2-5,CASSVSSKETQYF,TGTGCCAGCAGTGTCTCATCTAAAGAGACCCAGTACTTC
few,TRBV5-4,-,TRBJ2-7,CASSPENRGGDEQYF,TGTGCCAGCAGCCCGGAAAACAGGGGAGGGGACGAGCAGTACTTC
-,TRBV7-9,-,TRBJ2-7,CASSLGPGYEQYF,TGTGCCAGCAGCTTAGGACCCGGCTACGAGCAGTACTTC
-,TRBV5-1,-,TRBJ1-3,CASSLDDSGNTIYF,TGCGCCAGCAGCCTGGATGACTCTGGAAACACCATATATTTT
few,TRBV7-9,-,TRBJ1-5,CASSRFPESNQPQHF,TGTGCCAGCAGCCGTTTTCCAGAAAGCAATCAGCCCCAGCATTTT